Shown below are 19 T cell receptor beta chains from a single sample sequenced in a study of control samples from healthy donors and cancer patients. The table came from immunoSEQ multiplex PCR; TCRdb's copy has only in-frame clones and leaves some out. The sample lists fewer than 500,000 clones; 80% to 95% were seen once. Sequencing was done on a sample of PBMCs. Receptor source: a man in his forties or fifties with head and neck cancer.

The rearrangement uses TRBV15 and TRBJ2-3, with D perhaps matching TRBD1 or TRBD2 (5 bases each). The germline gives CDR1 LNHNV, CDR2 YYDKDF (reference sequence). CDR3 size: 15 residues. Trimming shortened V by 0 bases and J by 7 bases, and 14 bases separated the two germline ends. DNA of the CDR3: TGTGCCACCAGCAGAGATCCCGGGACGGGGTATACGCAGTATTTT. Translating gives CATSRDPGTGYTQYF. Full variable domain (outside the CDR3, taken from reference TRBV15 and TRBJ2-3): DAMVIQNPRYQVTQFGKPVTLSCSQTLNHNVMYWYQQKSSQAPKLLFHYYDKDFNNEADTPDNFQSRRPNTSFCFLDIRSPGLGDTAMYLCATSRDPGTGYTQYFGPGTRLTVL.

The J gene is TRBJ1-5, the V gene TRBV7-3; D not certain. The CDR3 has 13 residues. V was pared by 0 bases and J by 4 bases, with 4 bases between. The V gene's germline CDR1 is SGHTA and CDR2 FQGTGA. CDR3: CASSLTTNQPQHF. The CDR3 bases are TGTGCCAGCAGCTTAACGACTAATCAGCCCCAGCATTTT.

CDR3 loop: CASSPRTSSGNTIYF. The CDR3 bases are TGTGCCAGCAGCCCTCGGACAAGCTCTGGAAACACCATATATTTT. The chain joins TRBV9 to TRBJ1-3, with D perhaps matching TRBD1 (5 bases). Trimming removed 4 bases from V and 0 bases from J, with 11 bases in between. The CDR3 sequence is 15 residues long. Germline-derived CDR1 and CDR2 are SGDLS and YYNGEE.

The V and J genes are TRBV5-6 and TRBJ2-3, with D hard to call. V was cut by 0 bases and J by 0 bases, with 2 bases left in between. This CDR3 comprises 13 residues. Germline V gene lookup returns CDR1 SGHDT and CDR2 YYEEEE. CDR3 amino acids: CASSLDSTDTQYF. The CDR3 region has the DNA TGTGCCAGCAGCTTGGACAGCACAGATACGCAGTATTTT. Filled out from reference TRBV5-6 and TRBJ2-3, the complete variable domain reads DAGVTQSPTHLIKTRGQQVTLRCSPKSGHDTVSWYQQALGQGPQFIFQYYEEEERQRGNFPDRFSGHQFPNYSSELNVNALLLGDSALYLCASSLDSTDTQYFGPGTRLTVL.

The J gene is TRBJ1-5, the V gene TRBV12-3 or TRBV12-4; no clear D gene. Trimming left V 0 bases short and J 4 bases short, with 4 bases between. CDR3 size: 13 residues. The CDR3 is CASSLATNQPQHF. CDR3 DNA: TGTGCCAGCAGTTTAGCCACGAATCAGCCCCAGCATTTT.

This chain uses TRBV7-8 with TRBJ1-5, with 8 bases identical to TRBD1. The length of the CDR3 is 14 residues. V was clipped by 5 bases and J by 5 bases; unmatched bases: 5. Germline CDR1 reads SGHVS; CDR2 reads FQNEAQ. DNA for the CDR3: TGTGCCAGCAGCAGGACAGGGTCCTATCAGCCCCAGCATTTT. It specifies CASSRTGSYQPQHF.

The rearrangement joins TRBV29-1 to TRBJ1-1; tentative D call: TRBD1 (5 bases). Germline V gives CDR1 SQVTM, CDR2 ANQGSEA. This CDR3 has 13 amino acids. The V gene lost 4 bases and the J gene lost 6 bases, with 15 bases spanning the gap. The CDR3 DNA is TGCAGCGTTGTCGGCAGGGAGGCCCCTGAAGCTTTCTTT. This encodes CSVVGREAPEAFF.

The chain is built from TRBV10-2 and TRBJ1-1; a weak D match, TRBD1 (5 bases). V lost 3 bases, J lost 3 bases, and 8 bases lay in between. CDR1 and CDR2 (germline): WSHSY, SAAADI. The CDR3 loop spans 13 amino acids. CDR3 residues: CASSDGAHTEAFF. CDR3 coding DNA: TGCGCCAGCAGTGATGGGGCCCACACTGAAGCTTTCTTT.

V and J are TRBV28 and TRBJ2-5; 9 positions agree with TRBD1. The CDR3 is 13 amino acids. From germline, CDR1 is MDHEN and CDR2 SYDVKM. J was trimmed by 2 bases and V by 8 bases; bases with no gene match: 3. CDR3 nucleotides: TGTGCCAGCGAAGGGACAGGGCAAGAGACCCAGTACTTC. Protein sequence: CASEGTGQETQYF.

The chain uses TRBV28 and TRBJ2-5; 7 bases match TRBD2. Trimming cost V 2 bases and J 5 bases; bases outside gene matches: 5. The germline gives CDR1 MDHEN, CDR2 SYDVKM. This CDR3 comprises 14 residues. The CDR3 spells CASSLSSGRETQYF. CDR3 sequence (DNA): TGTGCCAGCAGTTTAAGCTCCGGGAGGGAGACCCAGTACTTC.

On this clone itself: Different DNA sequences within this sample yield the same CDR3. The CDR3 DNA sequence: TGTGCCAGCAGCCCGGGACAGGGACCCTACGAGCAGTACTTC. Protein sequence: CASSPGQGPYEQYF. The chain combines TRBV3-1 (or the pseudogene TRBV3-2) with TRBJ2-7, with 9 bases identical to TRBD1. The V gene end was trimmed by 4 bases and the J gene end by 2 bases; junction bases not matched to a gene: 3. The CDR3 is made up of 14 amino acids. Looked up from germline, CDR1 is LGHDT and CDR2 is YNNKEL (reference sequence).

This chain links TRBV19 with TRBJ1-4; no clear D. CDR1 and CDR2 (germline): LNHDA, SQIVND (reference sequence). Between the trimmed V and J ends, which lost 4 bases and 5 bases, there was a span of 8 bases. The CDR3 loop spans 13 amino acids. CDR3 amino acids: CASSRSRNEKLFF. CDR3 sequence (DNA): TGTGCCAGTAGTAGGTCCAGAAATGAAAAACTGTTTTTT. The whole variable domain, remainder taken from reference TRBV19 and TRBJ1-4, is DGGITQSPKYLFRKEGQNVTLSCEQNLNHDAMYWYRQDPGQGLRLIYYSQIVNDFQKGDIAEGYSVSREKKESFPLTVTSAQKNPTAFYLCASSRSRNEKLFFGSGTQLSVL.

J is TRBJ2-1 and V is TRBV3-1 (or the pseudogene TRBV3-2); TRBD2 matches 10 bases. Germline lookup yields CDR1 LGHDT and CDR2 YNNKEL (reference sequence). Unmatched junction bases numbered 10, after V lost 8 bases and J lost 9 bases. CDR3 length equals 14 residues. CDR3 coding DNA: TGTGCCAGCTCCGATTTAGCGGGAGGTAGTGAGCAGTTCTTC. Its protein product is CASSDLAGGSEQFF.

CDR3 sequence reads: CASSEQRAGQGNQPQHF. The CDR3 region has the DNA TGTGCCAGCAGTGAACAGAGGGCGGGACAGGGAAATCAGCCCCAGCATTTT. The V gene is TRBV6-1, the J gene TRBJ1-5, with 9 bases matching TRBD1. CDR3 length: 17 residues. From germline, CDR1 is MNHNS and CDR2 SASEGT. V shed 2 bases and J 4 bases; nucleotides not matched to a gene: 9.

This rearrangement joins TRBV3-1 (or the pseudogene TRBV3-2) to TRBJ2-2; D gene uncertain. The CDR3 consists of 15 residues. Trimming took 3 bases from V and 5 from J, leaving 13 bases between them. Germline CDR1 and CDR2: LGHDT and YNNKEL (reference sequence). CDR3 nucleotide sequence: TGTGCCAGCAGCCATTCTGTAGTCCGTACCGGGGAGCTGTTTTTT. This translates into CASSHSVVRTGELFF.

The V gene is TRBV28, the J gene TRBJ1-2; D not certain. V lost 2 bases and J 7 bases, leaving 17 bases between the germline ends. The CDR3 is made up of 15 amino acids. Germline V CDR1 and CDR2: MDHEN, SYDVKM. The CDR3 DNA sequence: TGTGCCAGCAGTTTAGTCTTAGTGGGGTTTTTTGGCTACACCTTC. Amino acid sequence: CASSLVLVGFFGYTF.

The CDR3 coding sequence is TGTGCCAGCAGCTTAGATTTCGGACAGGGGTACAATGAGCAGTTCTTC. It yields the protein CASSLDFGQGYNEQFF. This sequence joins TRBV7-8 and TRBJ2-1; 9 nucleotides agree with TRBD1. The germline V gene has CDR1 SGHVS and CDR2 FQNEAQ. This CDR3 has 16 residues. V lost 1 base to trimming and J lost 4 bases; unmatched junction nucleotides: 5.

This chain connects TRBV9 to TRBJ1-5; D perhaps matches TRBD1 (6 bases). The CDR3 loop spans 13 amino acids. CDR1 and CDR2 from the germline V gene are SGDLS and YYNGEE. With 3 bases removed from V and 6 bases from J, the gap between germline ends came to 10 bases. The CDR3 is CASSAQGSQPQHF. For the CDR3, the DNA is TGTGCCAGCAGCGCACAGGGTTCTCAGCCCCAGCATTTT.

In the case of this clone: Other DNA sequences in the sample encode the same CDR3. The gene calls are TRBV9 and TRBJ1-2; D gene unclear. The CDR3 sequence is 13 residues long. The ends were cut back, 2 bases at V and 1 base at J, with 6 bases in the middle. The germline V gene has CDR1 SGDLS and CDR2 YYNGEE. CDR3 region: CASSVDFNYGYTF. As DNA, the CDR3 is TGTGCCAGCAGCGTGGACTTTAACTATGGCTACACCTTC.